The 24 T cell receptor beta chains given below trace back to one sample, sequenced in a study of T cells in Graves' hyperthyroidism and ophthalmopathy. Regions amplified from RNA transcripts were the TCR beta CDR3 regions. During a first-round RT-PCR of the TCR CDR3, the HTBI primer set was used. TCRdb called the multiplex PCR reads again in MiXCR, with one record for every CDR3 protein. The sample has some 200,000 distinct CDR3 sequences; 17% are singletons. Sequencing used blood. The source of these receptors is a man aged 50 or older with Graves' hyperthyroidism.

Only one count was recorded for this clonotype. The J gene is TRBJ2-7, the V gene TRBV9; no definite D call. With 0 bases removed from V and 6 bases from J, the gap between germline ends came to 13 bases. This CDR3 spans 14 amino acids. Germline V gene data show CDR1 as SGDLS and CDR2 as YYNGEE. The CDR3 region has the DNA TGTGCCAGCAGCGTAGGCGGTATTGTAACCGAGCAGTACTTC. Translation: CASSVGGIVTEQYF.

This clonotype has a count of ten or more. The chain combines TRBV6-1 with TRBJ1-1; D is unclear. Germline V lookup: CDR1 MNHNS, CDR2 SASEGT. This CDR3 comprises 13 residues. Trimming took 7 bases from V and 3 from J, leaving 12 bases between them. The CDR3 spells CASNFGEDTEAFF. The CDR3 region has the DNA TGTGCCAGCAATTTCGGGGAGGACACTGAAGCTTTCTTT.

The J gene is TRBJ2-7, the V gene TRBV20-1, with 7 bases lining up with TRBD2. The junction had 8 bases not matched to a gene; V was cut back by 3 bases and J by 0 bases. Per germline, CDR1 DFQATT and CDR2 SNEGSKA (reference sequence). The CDR3 loop spans 15 amino acids. CDR3: CSARVLRDYSYEQYF. CDR3 in DNA: TGCAGTGCTAGGGTGTTGCGGGACTACTCCTACGAGCAGTACTTC.

In its sample, this clonotype was seen a few times. The V call is TRBV10-1, the J call TRBJ2-2, with D perhaps TRBD2 (6 bases). From germline, CDR1 is WNHNN and CDR2 SYGVQD (reference sequence). V shed 5 bases and J shed 0 bases, with 10 bases lying between them. The CDR3 sequence is 15 residues long. Here the CDR3 DNA reads TGCGCCAGCAGTAAGGGACTTTCGAACACCGGGGAGCTGTTTTTT. It is translated as CASSKGLSNTGELFF.

This clonotype was detected ten times or more. This CDR3 reads CASSKGYSNQPQHF. The CDR3 DNA follows: TGTGCCAGCAGCAAGGGGTATAGCAATCAGCCCCAGCATTTT. J is TRBJ1-5 and V is TRBV9, with a possible D match to TRBD1 (5 bases). With 4 bases removed from V and 0 bases from J, the gap between germline ends came to 8 bases. The germline V gene encodes CDR1 SGDLS and CDR2 YYNGEE. This CDR3 has 14 amino acids.

In this sample, this clonotype turned up many times. This rearrangement joins TRBV28 to TRBJ2-3; TRBD1 agrees at 7 bases. CDR1 is MDHEN, CDR2 SYDVKM, per germline. Trimming cost V 6 bases and J 2 bases; bases outside gene matches: 11. The CDR3 length is 16 residues. DNA of the CDR3: TGTGCCAGCAGCGCCCCGGGACAGCGATACACAGATACGCAGTATTTT. It is translated as CASSAPGQRYTDTQYF.

This clonotype was detected many times. V is TRBV12-3 or TRBV12-4 and J is TRBJ2-7; D uncertain. V was pared by 3 bases and J by 2 bases, with 8 bases between. The CDR3 contains 13 residues. The CDR3, as DNA: TGTGCCAGCAGTTTCCTAAGGGCCTACGAGCAGTACTTC. The encoded protein is CASSFLRAYEQYF.

V usage is TRBV28 and J usage is TRBJ2-5, with unresolved D. The CDR3 contains 11 residues. Trimming stripped 6 bases from V and 6 bases from J, with 8 bases between. CDR1 is MDHEN and CDR2 is SYDVKM in the germline V gene. The CDR3 loop reads CASSSKKTQYF. The DNA of the CDR3 is TGTGCCAGCAGCAGCAAGAAGACCCAGTACTTC.

Turning to this clonotype: The junction departs from the called germline gene at one end, perhaps through a read error. The DNA of the CDR3 is TGTGCCAGCAGCCTGACTAGCGGGGTTACCTACGAGCAGTACTTC. Its protein product is CASSLTSGVTYEQYF. The gene calls are TRBV5-1 and TRBJ2-7, with 11 bases matching TRBD2. The CDR3 length is 15 residues. Per the germline V gene, CDR1 is SGHRS and CDR2 is YFSETQ.

This clonotype was detected ten times or more. The chain is built from TRBV18 and TRBJ1-3; TRBD1 might be the D (5 bases). Germline V gives CDR1 KGHSH, CDR2 LQKENI. The CDR3 runs 15 residues. Trimming stripped 4 bases from V and 2 bases from J, with 12 bases between. The CDR3 is CASSQAGTAGNTIYF. CDR3 sequence (DNA): TGTGCCAGCTCACAAGCCGGGACGGCTGGAAACACCATATATTTT. Combining the CDR3 with reference TRBV18 and TRBJ1-3 gives the whole variable domain NAGVMQNPRHLVRRRGQEARLRCSPMKGHSHVYWYRQLPEEGLKFMVYLQKENIIDESGMPKERFSAEFPKEGPSILRIQQVVRGDSAAYFCASSQAGTAGNTIYFGEGSWLTVV.

This clonotype is labeled medium-sized (0.01 to 0.1%). The chain carries TRBV20-1 and TRBJ2-1; 8 nucleotides align to TRBD1. The CDR3 is made up of 14 amino acids. J gave up 4 bases and V 6 bases, and 8 bases lay outside the gene matches. CDR1 is DFQATT and CDR2 is SNEGSKA in the germline V gene (reference sequence). CDR3 sequence reads: CSAMDRDRYNEQFF. The CDR3 nucleotides read TGCAGTGCCATGGACAGGGACCGATACAATGAGCAGTTCTTC.

The CDR3 is CSAPGPSSYNEQFF. CDR3 in DNA: TGCAGTGCTCCGGGACCCAGCTCCTACAATGAGCAGTTCTTC. The chain carries TRBV20-1 and TRBJ2-1, with D perhaps given as TRBD1 or TRBD2 (5 bases each). Germline V CDR1 and CDR2: DFQATT, SNEGSKA (reference sequence). V was pared by 5 bases and J by 0 bases, with 11 bases between. The CDR3 spans 14 residues.

CDR3 region: CASSLRSGSITETQYF. DNA of the CDR3: TGCGCCAGCAGCTTGAGGAGCGGGAGTATTACGGAGACCCAGTACTTC. J is TRBJ2-5 and V is TRBV5-1, with TRBD2 matching 8 bases. Germline V CDR1 and CDR2: SGHRS, YFSETQ. Losses at the gene ends were 1 base for V and 5 bases for J; bases not matched to a gene: 10. The CDR3 consists of 16 residues.

On this clonotype: This may stem from a read error, because a much larger clone lies one nucleotide away. J is TRBJ1-2 and V is TRBV28; D might be TRBD1 (5 bases). Germline loops: CDR1 MDHEN, CDR2 SYDVKM. This CDR3 comprises 14 residues. The CDR3 bases are TGTTCCAGCAGCCACGGGGGGTCCCGTTATGGCTACACCTTC. Amino acid sequence: CSSSHGGSRYGYTF.

This clonotype was counted many times. The J gene is TRBJ2-7, the V gene TRBV13; D may correspond to TRBD1 or TRBD2 (6 bases each). The CDR3 loop spans 15 amino acids. Germline CDR1 is PRHDT and CDR2 is FYEKMQ (reference sequence). The V gene lost 2 bases and the J gene lost 0 bases, with 11 bases spanning the gap. The DNA of the CDR3 is TGTGCCAGCAGCTTACGGCGGGACAACTCCTACGAGCAGTACTTC. This encodes CASSLRRDNSYEQYF.

This clonotype was counted many times. This chain connects TRBV3-1 to TRBJ2-5, with 8 nucleotides matching TRBD2. The CDR3 runs 16 residues. Germline CDR1 is LGHDT and CDR2 is YNNKEL (reference sequence). V lost 4 bases, J lost 3 bases, and 10 bases stayed unmatched. CDR3 region: CASSLWGLETKETQYF. The CDR3 nucleotides are TGTGCCAGCAGCCTATGGGGACTAGAAACTAAAGAGACCCAGTACTTC.

This clonotype has at least ten counts. CDR3 nucleotides: TGTGCCAGCAGCTTAGCAGGTTGGGGGAATAGCGTGGATACGCAGTATTTT. Translated: CASSLAGWGNSVDTQYF. The chain joins TRBV7-2 to TRBJ2-3; TRBD1 or TRBD2 may be the D gene (5 bases each). Germline lookup yields CDR1 SGHTA and CDR2 FQGNSA. The CDR3 has 17 residues. The ends were cut back, 0 bases at V and 6 bases at J, with 19 bases in the middle.

This clonotype was counted ten times or more. This rearrangement joins TRBV2 to TRBJ2-1; 14 bases are a match to TRBD2. The CDR3 length is 17 residues. The junction had 11 bases not matched to a gene; V was cut back by 6 bases and J by 7 bases. Germline V gene sequence: CDR1 SNHLY, CDR2 FYNNEI. This CDR3 reads CASSETSGRASYNEQFF. The CDR3 region has the DNA TGTGCCAGCAGCGAGACTAGCGGGAGGGCCTCTTATAATGAGCAGTTCTTC.

This clonotype was detected only a few times. The chain joins TRBV5-1 to TRBJ1-3; 8 bases align to TRBD1. There are 15 residues in the CDR3. J gave up 1 base and V 6 bases, and 6 bases lay outside the gene matches. CDR1 and CDR2 from the germline V gene are SGHRS and YFSETQ. The CDR3 sequence: CASILQGESGNTIYF. DNA of the CDR3: TGCGCCAGCATTCTACAGGGGGAGTCTGGAAACACCATATATTTT.

This clonotype was counted ten times or more. This sequence joins TRBV28 and TRBJ2-7; D not resolved. CDR1 MDHEN and CDR2 SYDVKM come from the germline V gene. V was shortened by 8 bases and J by 5 bases, with 13 bases between the two germline ends. There are 12 residues in the CDR3. The CDR3 region is CASHSDWDEQYF. CDR3 coding DNA: TGTGCCAGCCACTCGGATTGGGACGAGCAGTACTTC.

This clonotype occurred many times. The V gene is TRBV6-1, the J gene TRBJ1-1; D unclear. V lost 6 bases and J lost 0, with 11 bases in between. The V gene's germline CDR1 is MNHNS and CDR2 SASEGT. This CDR3 comprises 14 residues. CDR3 sequence: CASRAQLLNTEAFF. The CDR3 DNA is TGTGCCAGCAGGGCCCAGTTACTGAACACTGAAGCTTTCTTT.

This clonotype has ten or more counts. This chain joins TRBV12-3 or TRBV12-4 and TRBJ2-1; D is perhaps TRBD2 (6 bases). Trimming cost V 3 bases and J 8 bases, with 14 bases left between them. The CDR3 runs to 14 residues. Written as DNA, the CDR3 is TGTGCCAGCAGTTTTCGGGCAGCGGGCCATGAGCAGTTCTTC. Encoded protein: CASSFRAAGHEQFF.

This rearrangement joins TRBV12-3 or TRBV12-4 to TRBJ2-3; the match to TRBD2 covers 14 bases. The CDR3 totals 18 residues. The trim removed 6 bases at V and 2 bases at J, leaving 10 bases unmatched. CDR3 nucleotide sequence: TGTGCCAGCAGACCTCGACTAGCGGGAGGGTCGAACACAGATACGCAGTATTTT. This translates into CASRPRLAGGSNTDTQYF.

This clonotype was observed at least ten times. The V and J genes are TRBV2 and TRBJ2-1; tentative D call: TRBD1 (5 bases). The germline gives CDR1 SNHLY, CDR2 FYNNEI. V was trimmed by 1 base and J by 4 bases, leaving 5 bases between them. The CDR3 is made up of 13 amino acids. CDR3 residues: CASSEEGYNEQFF. CDR3 DNA sequence: TGTGCCAGCAGTGAAGAGGGGTACAATGAGCAGTTCTTC.